This T cell receptor (beta chain) originates from a study of T cell repertoires in aging, cancer and after chemotherapy. Study overall: Donor ages fell into six groups from 30 or younger up to 70 or older. Whole-study results and caveats: Immunological memory after chemotherapy cannot be judged from the repertoire data.

Amplification of TCR beta used genomic DNA extracted from peripheral blood. V was shortened by 4 bases and J by 4 bases, with 14 bases between the two germline ends. The CDR3 is made up of 15 amino acids. Per germline, CDR1 SGHTA and CDR2 FQGTGA. A mixed TRB-A/B primer pool amplified rearranged TRB by multiplex touch-down PCR. TCRdb analysed the multiplex PCR reads with MiXCR anew, one entry per CDR3 protein. In the table there are 2,000 to 2,500 distinct CDR3 sequences, roughly 26% of which are singletons. As for this clonotype: The antigen remains undetermined.

Sequencing input: blood. The origin of this receptor is a human donor with a solid tumor. The chain joins TRBV7-3 to TRBJ2-1; D might be TRBD1 (6 bases). The CDR3 coding sequence is TGTGCCAGCAGCTCTTCCGGGACAAAGTACAATGAGCAGTTCTTC. Protein sequence: CASSSSGTKYNEQFF.